Listed below are T cell receptor beta chains from one sample, sequenced in a study of blood T cell repertoires in COVID-19. The data were produced by immunoSEQ multiplex PCR, yet TCRdb's version contains in-frame clones alone and is incomplete. The sample shows about 46,000 clones, around 85% of them seen only once. The material sequenced was peripheral blood. These receptors all stem from a man aged 55 to 70 with acute or convalescent COVID-19. Both conserved end residues are part of each CDR3. D genes are given only for firm matches. Only some rows state a clone size, as once, few, many or a class for expanded clones.

J	V	size	D	length	CDR3	DNA
TRBJ2-2	TRBV3-1/TRBV3-2	.	TRBD2	15	CASSPLAGVFGELFF	TGTGCCAGCAGCCCACTAGCGGGAGTTTTCGGGGAGCTGTTTTTT
TRBJ2-2	TRBV24-1	.	.	14	CATSGRSSTGELFF	TGTGCCACCAGTGGGCGGAGTTCCACCGGGGAGCTGTTTTTT
TRBJ2-2	TRBV19	.	TRBD2	16	CASSMGLAENTGELFF	TGTGCCAGTAGTATGGGACTAGCGGAGAACACCGGGGAGCTGTTTTTT
TRBJ2-7	TRBV21-1	.	.	19	CASSDRRPQGRASPYEQYF	TGTGCCAGCAGCGATCGCAGACCCCAGGGGCGGGCTAGCCCCTACGAGCAGTACTTC
TRBJ1-5	TRBV28	few	.	15	CASSLGGYSNQPQHF	TGTGCCAGCAGTTTGGGGGGTTATAGCAATCAGCCCCAGCATTTT
TRBJ2-7	TRBV2	.	TRBD1	13	CASSSGQTGEQYF	TGTGCCAGCAGTTCGGGACAGACCGGGGAGCAGTACTTC
TRBJ2-7	TRBV7-8	.	.	15	CASSLISTVSYEQYF	TGTGCCAGCAGCTTAATTTCTACGGTTTCCTACGAGCAGTACTTC
TRBJ2-2	TRBV20-1	.	TRBD2	17	CSASPGLAGPNTGELFF	TGCAGTGCTAGTCCGGGACTAGCGGGACCGAACACCGGGGAGCTGTTTTTT
TRBJ2-7	TRBV7-9	.	TRBD2	16	CASSYKMAGGAYEQYF	TGTGCCAGCAGCTACAAAATGGCGGGAGGGGCCTACGAGCAGTACTTC
TRBJ1-2	TRBV6-5	.	TRBD1	15	CASSYYRDREYGYTF	TGTGCCAGCAGTTACTACCGGGACAGGGAGTATGGCTACACCTTC
TRBJ2-1	TRBV24-1	.	TRBD2	16	CATSDLLAGGRDEQFF	TGTGCCACCAGTGATTTACTAGCGGGAGGGCGGGATGAGCAGTTCTTC
TRBJ1-4	TRBV18	few	.	14	CASSPPGDSEKLFF	TGTGCCAGCTCCCCGCCAGGGGATTCCGAAAAACTGTTTTTT
TRBJ2-1	TRBV4-1	.	TRBD2	19	CASSQDGGGSTPLYNEQFF	TGCGCCAGCAGCCAAGATGGGGGGGGTTCGACTCCTCTTTACAATGAGCAGTTCTTC
TRBJ1-5	TRBV14	.	.	13	CASSRTGGQPQHF	TGTGCCAGCAGCCGGACTGGAGGTCAGCCCCAGCATTTT
TRBJ2-2	TRBV5-1	once	TRBD1	15	CASSLVRQGTGELFF	TGCGCCAGCAGCTTGGTGAGACAGGGGACCGGGGAGCTGTTTTTT
TRBJ1-2	TRBV14	.	.	12	CASDNGGISYTF	TGTGCCAGCGACAACGGGGGGATCAGCTACACCTTC
TRBJ1-2	TRBV30	.	.	15	CAWSVGGALNYGYTF	TGTGCCTGGAGTGTAGGGGGGGCCCTAAACTATGGCTACACCTTC
TRBJ2-1	TRBV19	.	TRBD1	16	CASSPHRDSSYNEQFF	TGTGCCAGTAGTCCTCACCGGGACAGCTCCTACAATGAGCAGTTCTTC
TRBJ1-5	TRBV11-2	.	.	13	CASSLDRYQPQHF	TGTGCCAGCAGCTTAGACAGATATCAGCCCCAGCATTTT
TRBJ1-2	TRBV4-2	once	TRBD1	14	CASSQVDRAYGYTF	TGTGCCAGCAGCCAGGTCGACAGGGCCTATGGCTACACCTTC
TRBJ2-1	TRBV28	.	TRBD2	15	CASSLSGSVYNEQFF	TGTGCCAGCAGTTTAAGCGGGAGTGTTTACAATGAGCAGTTCTTC
TRBJ2-6	TRBV5-1	.	.	13	CASLEPGANVLTF	TGCGCCAGCCTTGAGCCTGGGGCCAACGTCCTGACTTTC
TRBJ2-3	TRBV5-1	.	TRBD2	15	CASSLGAGAGDTQYF	TGCGCCAGCAGCTTGGGGGCGGGAGCCGGAGATACGCAGTATTTT
TRBJ1-2	TRBV6-5	.	TRBD1	14	CASSPDREGYGYTF	TGTGCCAGCAGTCCGGACAGGGAGGGGTATGGCTACACCTTC
TRBJ2-5	TRBV18	.	TRBD1	15	CASSPGDRGRETQYF	TGTGCCAGCTCACCGGGGGACAGGGGGCGAGAGACCCAGTACTTC
TRBJ2-2	TRBV10-3	.	TRBD2	17	CAISRGLAGVTSGELFF	TGTGCCATCAGTAGAGGACTAGCGGGAGTCACCAGCGGGGAGCTGTTTTTT
TRBJ2-2	TRBV18	.	.	16	CASSPPGQGNTGELFF	TGTGCCAGCTCACCACCCGGGCAGGGGAACACCGGGGAGCTGTTTTTT
TRBJ1-5	TRBV6-1	.	.	16	CASSQEPTGSIQPQHF	TGTGCCAGCAGTCAAGAGCCCACAGGGTCTATTCAGCCCCAGCATTTT
TRBJ2-5	TRBV10-3	.	TRBD1	14	CAIRAQGVGETQYF	TGTGCCATCAGAGCCCAGGGGGTTGGGGAGACCCAGTACTTC
TRBJ1-2	TRBV5-4	.	.	16	CASSLQGQPANYGYTF	TGTGCCAGCAGCTTGCAAGGACAGCCCGCTAACTATGGCTACACCTTC
TRBJ2-3	TRBV4-1	.	.	14	CASSLVGATDTQYF	TGCGCCAGCAGTCTGGTTGGGGCCACAGATACGCAGTATTTT
TRBJ1-2	TRBV5-6	.	.	15	CASSLNAVANYGYTF	TGTGCCAGCAGCTTAAACGCCGTAGCTAACTATGGCTACACCTTC
TRBJ2-7	TRBV5-1	few	.	17	CASSLLTRLAGSYEQYF	TGCGCCAGCAGCTTGCTAACCCGCCTAGCAGGCTCCTACGAGCAGTACTTC
TRBJ2-5	TRBV19	.	.	13	CASSSGRGETQYF	TGTGCCAGTAGCTCCGGACGGGGAGAGACCCAGTACTTC
TRBJ2-7	TRBV3-1/TRBV3-2	once	TRBD1	13	CASSLGQGLKQYF	TGTGCCAGCAGCCTCGGACAGGGTTTAAAGCAGTACTTC
TRBJ1-2	TRBV3-1/TRBV3-2	once	.	14	CASSQRQVRSGYTF	TGTGCCAGCAGCCAACGACAGGTTCGTAGTGGCTACACCTTC
TRBJ2-7	TRBV18	.	.	13	CASSLAGFYEQYF	TGTGCCAGCTCACTTGCAGGGTTCTACGAGCAGTACTTC
TRBJ2-7	TRBV2	few	.	15	CASSIRAALSYEQYF	TGTGCCAGCAGTATAAGAGCGGCACTTTCCTACGAGCAGTACTTC
TRBJ2-1	TRBV4-1	.	.	13	CASSQDRVDEQFF	TGCGCCAGCAGCCAAGATCGGGTGGATGAGCAGTTCTTC
TRBJ1-3	TRBV20-1	.	.	11	CSVRGGNTIYF	TGCAGTGTAAGAGGTGGAAACACCATATATTTT
TRBJ2-5	TRBV5-6	.	.	14	CASSSLTTQETQYF	TGTGCCAGCAGCTCCCTGACTACCCAAGAGACCCAGTACTTC
TRBJ2-5	TRBV28	.	.	16	CASSLGRWGSQETQYF	TGTGCCAGCAGTTTAGGTCGTTGGGGCAGCCAAGAGACCCAGTACTTC
TRBJ1-4	TRBV6-1	once	.	14	CASSEVTGLWELFF	TGTGCCAGCAGTGAAGTGACAGGACTTTGGGAACTGTTTTTT
TRBJ2-1	TRBV27	.	TRBD1	14	CASSLPGGRDEQFF	TGTGCCAGCAGTTTGCCAGGGGGCCGGGATGAGCAGTTCTTC
TRBJ1-5	TRBV28	.	TRBD1	12	CASREGAQPQHF	TGTGCCAGCAGAGAGGGGGCTCAGCCCCAGCATTTT
TRBJ1-5	TRBV28	.	.	16	CASSRAGSYSNQPQHF	TGTGCCAGCAGTCGTGCGGGTAGTTATAGCAATCAGCCCCAGCATTTT
TRBJ1-2	TRBV29-1	.	.	11	CSVGAGVGYTF	TGCAGCGTTGGGGCGGGGGTCGGCTACACCTTC
TRBJ1-4	TRBV18	.	.	13	CASSLAMREKLFF	TGTGCCAGCTCACTTGCCATGCGGGAAAAACTGTTTTTT
TRBJ1-2	TRBV2	.	.	14	CASIGSLTTRGYTF	TGTGCCAGCATAGGGTCCCTAACAACTAGGGGCTACACCTTC
TRBJ1-5	TRBV6-5	few	TRBD1	14	CASSSTGTNQPQHF	TGTGCCAGCAGTTCGACAGGGACCAATCAGCCCCAGCATTTT
TRBJ1-2	TRBV18	.	TRBD1	15	CASSLGTGDNYGYTF	TGTGCCAGCTCACTCGGGACAGGGGACAACTATGGCTACACCTTC
TRBJ2-7	TRBV15	.	.	16	CATSRGGVTWAAEQYF	TGTGCCACCAGCAGAGGGGGGGTGACTTGGGCGGCCGAGCAGTACTTC
TRBJ2-1	TRBV7-6	.	.	18	CASSLGGAGAGGVNEQFF	TGTGCCAGCAGCTTAGGGGGCGCGGGGGCTGGAGGAGTGAATGAGCAGTTCTTC